This TCR beta chain was identified in a study of T cell responses to AZD1222 COVID-19 vaccine. As concerns this clone: Its target is not known.

Study-wide results and caveats: Clonal diversity may have been underestimated, and the donors were mostly white British, with more females than males. Across spike, vaccine-associated CD4 TCRs were found, dominant at 160-218 and 743-854. Two AZD1222 administrations were followed by greater Spike-specific TCR breadth and depth.

Assay: immunoSEQ multiplex PCR; the TCRdb copy retains only in-frame clones and omits some. Of 150,000 to 200,000 clones detected, 88% appear once; the ten largest clones hold roughly 26%. V lost 3 bases to trimming and J lost 5 bases; unmatched junction nucleotides: 7. CDR3 length equals 14 residues. The germline gives CDR1 SGHRS, CDR2 YFSETQ. The clonotype originates from an adult who received the AZD1222 COVID-19 vaccine. The material sequenced was peripheral blood, taken 28 days after the second AZD1222 dose. The chain couples TRBV5-1 to TRBJ2-5, with 7 bases identical to TRBD2. The CDR3 region has the DNA TGCGCCAGCAGCTCGGGGGGTTCGGCGGAGACCCAGTACTTC. Protein product: CASSSGGSAETQYF.